This entry lists 2 T cell receptor beta chains sequenced from one sample in a study of vaccination effects on CD4 cells after COVID-19. Using immunoSEQ multiplex PCR, the repertoire was profiled, and TCRdb retains in-frame clones only, with some absent. The sample includes tens of thousands of clones, 60% to 85% seen only once; the top ten take more than 0.85%. Viral peptide pools were used in the ViraFEST assay to expand antigen-specific CD4+ T cells, and sequencing came afterward. The authors isolated CD4+ T cells after about 10 days of culture. All participants had two doses of either the BNT162b2 or mRNA-1273 vaccine. Their recognized antigens are unknown. Specimen: CD4+ T cells from PBMCs cultured with HCoV-OC43 spike peptides, collected after COVID-19 vaccination. Specified subset: HCoV-OC43 spike overlapping peptide pool stimulation. These receptors were obtained from a human donor who received a COVID-19 vaccine.

This clone was recorded a few times. The chain recombines TRBV2 with TRBJ2-7, with D possibly being TRBD1 (6 bases). CDR3 length: 12 amino acids. The V gene lost 5 bases and the J gene lost 4 bases, with 9 bases spanning the gap. Germline CDR1 SNHLY, CDR2 FYNNEI. The DNA for the CDR3 is TGTGCCAGCAGTTTCCAGGGGTACGAGCAGTACGTC. As protein: CASSFQGYEQYV.

This clone was found a few times. The V gene is TRBV5-5, the J gene TRBJ2-3; D remains unclear. V was shortened by 2 bases and J by 3 bases, with 16 bases between the two germline ends. Germline lookup yields CDR1 SGHKS and CDR2 YYEKEE (reference sequence). This CDR3 comprises 16 residues. This chain's CDR3 is CASSLSPVTHTDTQYF. The CDR3 nucleotides read TGTGCCAGCAGCTTAAGTCCGGTGACTCATACAGATACGCAGTATTTT.